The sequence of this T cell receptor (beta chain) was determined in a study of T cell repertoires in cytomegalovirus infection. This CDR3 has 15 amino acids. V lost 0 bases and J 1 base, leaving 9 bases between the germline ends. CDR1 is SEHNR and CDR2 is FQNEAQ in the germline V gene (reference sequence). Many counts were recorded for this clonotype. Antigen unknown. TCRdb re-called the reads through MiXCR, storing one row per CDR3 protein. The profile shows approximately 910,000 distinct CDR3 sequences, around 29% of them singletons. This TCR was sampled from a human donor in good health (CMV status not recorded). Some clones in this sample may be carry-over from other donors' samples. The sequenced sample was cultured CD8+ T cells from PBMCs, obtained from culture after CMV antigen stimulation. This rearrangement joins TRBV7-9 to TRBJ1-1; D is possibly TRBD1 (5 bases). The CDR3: CASSLAGGRNTEAFF. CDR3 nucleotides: TGTGCCAGCAGCTTAGCGGGGGGAAGGAACACTGAAGCTTTCTTT.